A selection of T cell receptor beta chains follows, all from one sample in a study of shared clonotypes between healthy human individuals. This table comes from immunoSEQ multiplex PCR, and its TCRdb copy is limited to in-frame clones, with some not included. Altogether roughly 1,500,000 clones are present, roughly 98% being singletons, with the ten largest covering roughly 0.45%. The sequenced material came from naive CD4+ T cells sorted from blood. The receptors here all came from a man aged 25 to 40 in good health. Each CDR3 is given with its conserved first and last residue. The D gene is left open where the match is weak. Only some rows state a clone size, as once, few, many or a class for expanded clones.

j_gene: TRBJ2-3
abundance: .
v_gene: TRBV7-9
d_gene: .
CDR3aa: CASRAASDDTQYF
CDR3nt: TGTGCCAGCAGAGCCGCTAGCGATGATACGCAGTATTTT

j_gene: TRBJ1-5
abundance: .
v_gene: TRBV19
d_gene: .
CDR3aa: CANETLQGFSSNQPQHF
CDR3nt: TGTGCCAATGAGACCCTTCAGGGATTCAGTAGCAATCAGCCCCAGCATTTT

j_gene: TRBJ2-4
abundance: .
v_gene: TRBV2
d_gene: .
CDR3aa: CASSDSLPTKNIQYF
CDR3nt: TGTGCCAGCAGTGACAGCCTGCCGACCAAAAACATTCAGTACTTC

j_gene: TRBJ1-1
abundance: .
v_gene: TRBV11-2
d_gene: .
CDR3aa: CASRRLGNTEAFF
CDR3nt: TGTGCCAGCAGACGTCTGGGGAACACTGAAGCTTTCTTT

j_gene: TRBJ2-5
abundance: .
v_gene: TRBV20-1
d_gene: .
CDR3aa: CSATHTTQYF
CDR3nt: TGCAGTGCTACTCACACTACCCAGTACTTC

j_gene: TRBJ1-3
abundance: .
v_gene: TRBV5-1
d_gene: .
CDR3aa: CASSLSLGSGNTIYF
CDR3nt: TGCGCCAGCAGCTTATCGTTGGGGTCTGGAAACACCATATATTTT

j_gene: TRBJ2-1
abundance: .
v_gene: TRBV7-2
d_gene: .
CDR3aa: CASSLATGEQFF
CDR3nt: TGTGCCAGCAGCTTAGCGACGGGTGAGCAGTTCTTC

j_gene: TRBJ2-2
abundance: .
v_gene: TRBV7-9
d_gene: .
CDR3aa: CASSTLTSYNTGELFF
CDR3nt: TGTGCCAGCAGCACTCTGACTAGTTATAACACCGGGGAGCTGTTTTTT

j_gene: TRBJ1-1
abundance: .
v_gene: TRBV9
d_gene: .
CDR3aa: CASSPQDASVSEAFF
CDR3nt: TGTGCCAGCAGCCCTCAGGACGCCTCTGTCTCTGAAGCTTTCTTT

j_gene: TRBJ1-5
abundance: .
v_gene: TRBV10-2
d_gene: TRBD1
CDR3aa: CASSEPGQPYQPQHF
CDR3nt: TGCGCCAGCAGTGAGCCGGGACAGCCCTATCAGCCCCAGCATTTT

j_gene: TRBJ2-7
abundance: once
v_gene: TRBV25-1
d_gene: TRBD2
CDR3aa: CASSELGRGSSYEQYF
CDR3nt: TGTGCCAGCAGTGAACTGGGGCGCGGGAGCTCCTACGAGCAGTACTTC

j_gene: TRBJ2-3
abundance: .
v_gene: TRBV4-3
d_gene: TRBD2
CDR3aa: CASSQSHWTSGKSTQYF
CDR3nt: TGCGCCAGCAGCCAATCCCATTGGACTAGCGGGAAAAGTACGCAGTATTTT

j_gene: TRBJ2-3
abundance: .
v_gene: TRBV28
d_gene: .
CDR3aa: CASSLTPDTQYF
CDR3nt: TGTGCCAGCAGTTTAACGCCAGATACGCAGTATTTT